Listed below are T cell receptor beta chains from one sample, sequenced in a study of glioma-infiltrating T cells. Each CDR3 protein is one row after TCRdb ran MiXCR on the multiplex PCR reads. The sample includes over 70,000 distinct CDR3 sequences, 20% to 25% seen only once; the top ten take roughly 6.7%. The sequencing input was glioma tissue, nonneoplastic brain tissue, or PBMCs (not recorded which). The receptors come from a human donor with low-grade glioma or glioblastoma, undergoing nonglioma brain surgery, or in good health (not recorded which). Each CDR3 is given with its conserved first and last residue. D genes are given only for firm matches.

-,TRBV2,11,CASRGVNEQFF
-,TRBV10-3,16,CAISAARGGGTDTQYF
-,TRBV18,17,CASSPVGPGGGTDTQYF
TRBD2,TRBV18,16,CASSPPLAGVEREQFF
TRBD1,TRBV9,15,CASSASGTEYNEQFF
TRBD1,TRBV12-3/TRBV12-4,15,CAGRSSGTGANTQYF
-,TRBV20-1,15,CSAKRGGGGNYGYTF
-,TRBV5-1,16,CASSFEGGPGNTEAFF
TRBD1,TRBV7-2,13,CASSPTGNGEQYF
-,TRBV27,13,CASSLTRPFGEFF
-,TRBV7-9,17,CASSPPPAGPYNSPLHF
TRBD1,TRBV5-5,14,CASSFRGKAYEQYF
-,TRBV2,14,CASSEDAGVETQYF
-,TRBV19,16,CASRSGAGLSSYEQYF
-,TRBV20-1,13,CSAREVNTDTQYF
TRBD1,TRBV19,15,CASSISTGYQETQYF
TRBD1,TRBV10-2,15,CASSNPGTGVSPLHF
-,TRBV12-3/TRBV12-4,11,CASSSRSEQYF
-,TRBV28,14,CASRTGPMNTEAFF
-,TRBV12-3/TRBV12-4,16,CASSLAAGSDQGTQYF
-,TRBV2,15,CASSPNGQGNTKAFF
-,TRBV5-1,14,CASSLDSTNYGYTF
TRBD1,TRBV12-3/TRBV12-4,15,CASSPGTDNGNTIYF
-,TRBV14,14,CASSQGVFGTEAFF
-,TRBV6-4,16,CASSDSAWGADTEAFF
TRBD1,TRBV7-9,13,CASVQGADEKLFF
TRBD2,TRBV20-1,15,CSARDSGRVDNEQFF
-,TRBV5-1,16,CASSSGQTYSGNTIYF
-,TRBV6-1,12,CASSETRGEQFF
TRBD2,TRBV14,15,CASSQFRGGYNEQFF
TRBD2,TRBV6-2/TRBV6-3,13,CATQLAGAETQYF
TRBD1,TRBV5-5,17,CASSSDPGQRSNQPQHF
-,TRBV5-1,12,CASSLGQYGYTF
TRBD2,TRBV10-2,13,CASSEPGGNEQFF
-,TRBV7-9,11,CASSLVNEQYF
TRBD1,TRBV18,14,CASSRQGSIDEQFF
-,TRBV20-1,12,CSARDYPRPQHF
TRBD1,TRBV5-1,14,CASSGTGGQREQFF
-,TRBV19,14,CASTPGPGNTEAFF
TRBD2,TRBV27,14,CASKKLAGDYEQFF